This T cell receptor (beta chain) is drawn from a study of PD-L1 blockade in urothelial cancer. This table comes from immunoSEQ multiplex PCR, and its TCRdb copy is limited to in-frame clones, with some not included. The data contain approximately 51,000 clones, about 86% of them singletons. A word on this clone: Its specificity is unknown.

The CDR3 is 13 residues long. Findings and caveats of the study: In blood sampled pretreatment, TCR clonality below the median predicted better survival.

The sequence was collected from a man aged 60 to 75 with urothelial cancer. The J gene is TRBJ1-6, the V gene TRBV21-1. TRBV21-1 has pseudogene status. The sequences come from PBMCs, collected around atezolizumab (anti-PD-L1) treatment. CDR3 amino acids: CASPATKYSPLHF. The CDR3 DNA reads TGTGCCAGCCCTGCAACTAAGTATTCACCCCTCCACTTT.